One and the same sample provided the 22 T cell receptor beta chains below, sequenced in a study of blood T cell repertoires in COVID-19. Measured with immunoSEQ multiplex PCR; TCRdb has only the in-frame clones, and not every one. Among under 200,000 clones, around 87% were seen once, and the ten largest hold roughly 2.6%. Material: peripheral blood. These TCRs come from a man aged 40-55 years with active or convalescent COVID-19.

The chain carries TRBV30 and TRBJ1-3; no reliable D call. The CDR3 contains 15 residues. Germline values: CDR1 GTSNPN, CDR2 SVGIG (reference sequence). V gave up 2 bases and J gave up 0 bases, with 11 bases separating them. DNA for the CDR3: TGTGCCTGGAGTCCCGGGGTCTACTCTGGAAACACCATATATTTT. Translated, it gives CAWSPGVYSGNTIYF.

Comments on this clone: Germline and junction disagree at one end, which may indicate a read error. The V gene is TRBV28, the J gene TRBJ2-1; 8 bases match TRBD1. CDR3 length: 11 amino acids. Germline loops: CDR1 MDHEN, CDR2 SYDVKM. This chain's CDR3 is CASSLSRGQVF. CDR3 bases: TGTGCCAGCAGTTTATCCAGGGGACAGGTCTTC.

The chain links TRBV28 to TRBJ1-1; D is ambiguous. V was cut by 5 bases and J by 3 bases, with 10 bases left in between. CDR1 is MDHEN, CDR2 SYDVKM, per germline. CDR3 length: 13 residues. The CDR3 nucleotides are TGTGCCAGCAGTCCTTCTCGGGACACTGAAGCTTTCTTT. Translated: CASSPSRDTEAFF. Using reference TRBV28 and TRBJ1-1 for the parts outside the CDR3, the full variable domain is DVKVTQSSRYLVKRTGEKVFLECVQDMDHENMFWYRQDPGLGLRLIYFSYDVKMKEKGDIPEGYSVSREKKERFSLILESASTNQTSMYLCASSPSRDTEAFFGQGTRLTVV.

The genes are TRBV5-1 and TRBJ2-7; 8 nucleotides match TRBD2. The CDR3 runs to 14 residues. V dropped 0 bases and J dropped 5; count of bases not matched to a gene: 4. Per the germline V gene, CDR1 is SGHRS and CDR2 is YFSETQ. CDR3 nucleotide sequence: TGCGCCAGCAGCTTGGCGGGGGGGCGGGACGAGCAGTACTTC. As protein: CASSLAGGRDEQYF.

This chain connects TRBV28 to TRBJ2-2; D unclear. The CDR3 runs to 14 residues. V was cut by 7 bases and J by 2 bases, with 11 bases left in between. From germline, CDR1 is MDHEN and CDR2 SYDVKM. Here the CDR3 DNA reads TGTGCCAGCAACGGCAGGATTAACACCGGGGAGCTGTTTTTT. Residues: CASNGRINTGELFF.

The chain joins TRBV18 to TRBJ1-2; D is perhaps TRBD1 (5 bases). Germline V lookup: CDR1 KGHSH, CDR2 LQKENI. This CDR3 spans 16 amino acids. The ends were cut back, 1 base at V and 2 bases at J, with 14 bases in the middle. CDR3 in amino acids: CASSPQAQGLNYGYTF. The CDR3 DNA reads TGTGCCAGCTCACCACAAGCGCAGGGTTTGAACTATGGCTACACCTTC.

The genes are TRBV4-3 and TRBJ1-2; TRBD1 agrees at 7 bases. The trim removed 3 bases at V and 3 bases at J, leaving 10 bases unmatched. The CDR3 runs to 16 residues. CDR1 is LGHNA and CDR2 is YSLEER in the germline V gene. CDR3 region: CASSQSWTGGYYGYTF. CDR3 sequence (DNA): TGCGCCAGCAGCCAGTCTTGGACAGGAGGCTACTATGGCTACACCTTC.

CDR3 amino acids: CASSATGVDNSPLHF. In DNA, the CDR3 is TGTGCCAGCAGTGCCACGGGGGTCGATAATTCACCCCTCCACTTT. J is TRBJ1-6 and V is TRBV25-1; D might be TRBD1 (5 bases). Germline CDR1 reads MGHDK; CDR2 reads SYGVNS. The CDR3 totals 15 residues. V shed 4 bases and J shed 5 bases, with 12 bases lying between them.

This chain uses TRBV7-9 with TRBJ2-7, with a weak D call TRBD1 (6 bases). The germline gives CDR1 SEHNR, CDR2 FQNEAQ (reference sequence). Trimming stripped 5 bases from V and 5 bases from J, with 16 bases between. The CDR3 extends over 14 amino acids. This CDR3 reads CASSPIQGIHEQYF. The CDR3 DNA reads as TGTGCCAGCAGCCCTATACAGGGAATCCACGAGCAGTACTTC.

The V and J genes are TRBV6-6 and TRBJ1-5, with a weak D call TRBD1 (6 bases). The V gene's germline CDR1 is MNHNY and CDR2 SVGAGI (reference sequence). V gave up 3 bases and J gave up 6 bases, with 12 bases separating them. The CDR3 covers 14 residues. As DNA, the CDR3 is TGTGCCAGCAGTTATTCGGGGACATTTCAGCCCCAGCATTTT. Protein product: CASSYSGTFQPQHF.

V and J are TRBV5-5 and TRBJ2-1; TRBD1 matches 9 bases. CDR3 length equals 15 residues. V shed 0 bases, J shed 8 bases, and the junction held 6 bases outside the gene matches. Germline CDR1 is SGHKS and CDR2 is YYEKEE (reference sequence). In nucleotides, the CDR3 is TGTGCCAGCAGCTTGGTCGGACAGGGGAAGGATGAGCAGTTCTTC. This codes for CASSLVGQGKDEQFF.

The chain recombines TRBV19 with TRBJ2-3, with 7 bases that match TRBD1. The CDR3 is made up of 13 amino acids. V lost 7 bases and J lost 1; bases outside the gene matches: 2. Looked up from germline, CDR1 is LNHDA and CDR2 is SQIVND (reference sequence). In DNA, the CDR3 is TGTGCCAGTAAAACAGGGGGCACAGATACGCAGTATTTT. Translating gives CASKTGGTDTQYF.

This chain's CDR3 is CASTGHLNTEAFF. The CDR3 DNA is TGCGCCAGCACCGGACACTTGAACACTGAAGCTTTCTTT. This chain connects TRBV5-1 to TRBJ1-1; the D gene is possibly TRBD1 (5 bases). The CDR3 has 13 residues. The V and J ends lost 6 bases and 0 bases respectively, with 9 bases between them. CDR1 is SGHRS and CDR2 is YFSETQ in the germline V gene.

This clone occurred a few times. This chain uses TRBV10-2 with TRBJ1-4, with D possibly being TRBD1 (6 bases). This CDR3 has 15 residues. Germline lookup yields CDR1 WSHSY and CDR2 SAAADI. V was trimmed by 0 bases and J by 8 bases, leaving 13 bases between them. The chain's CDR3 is CASSESLGAGEKLFF. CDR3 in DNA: TGCGCCAGCAGTGAGTCTTTGGGGGCAGGGGAAAAACTGTTTTTT.

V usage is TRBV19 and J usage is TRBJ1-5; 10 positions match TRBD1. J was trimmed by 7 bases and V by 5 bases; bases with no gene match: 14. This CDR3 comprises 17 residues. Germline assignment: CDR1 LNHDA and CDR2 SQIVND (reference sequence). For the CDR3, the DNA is TGTGCCAGTAGTTTAACACCCGCAGGGACAGGGGTCCAGCCCCAGCATTTT. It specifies CASSLTPAGTGVQPQHF.

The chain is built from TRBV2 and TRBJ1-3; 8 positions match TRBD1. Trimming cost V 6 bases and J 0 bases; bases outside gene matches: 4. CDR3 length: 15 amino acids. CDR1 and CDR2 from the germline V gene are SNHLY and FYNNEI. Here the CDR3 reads CASSDRGSSGNTIYF. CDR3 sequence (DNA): TGTGCCAGCAGCGACAGGGGTAGCTCTGGAAACACCATATATTTT.

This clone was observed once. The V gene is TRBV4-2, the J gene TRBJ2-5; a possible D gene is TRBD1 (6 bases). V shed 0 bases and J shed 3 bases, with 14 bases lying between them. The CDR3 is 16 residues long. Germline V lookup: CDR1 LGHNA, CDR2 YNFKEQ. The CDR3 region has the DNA TGTGCCAGCAGCCAAGAGGGGTGGGCAGGGGAAGAGACCCAGTACTTC. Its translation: CASSQEGWAGEETQYF.

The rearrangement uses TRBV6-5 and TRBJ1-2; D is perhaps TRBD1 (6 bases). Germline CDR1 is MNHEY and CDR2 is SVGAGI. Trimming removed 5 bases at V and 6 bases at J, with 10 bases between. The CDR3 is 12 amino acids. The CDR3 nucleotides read TGTGCCAGCAGTAACACAGGGAATGGCTACACCTTC. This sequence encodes CASSNTGNGYTF.

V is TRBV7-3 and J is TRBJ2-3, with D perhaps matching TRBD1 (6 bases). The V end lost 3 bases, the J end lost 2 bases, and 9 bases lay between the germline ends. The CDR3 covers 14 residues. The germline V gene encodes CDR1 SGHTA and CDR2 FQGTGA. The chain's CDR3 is CASSFRGPTDTQYF. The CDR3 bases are TGTGCCAGCAGCTTCAGGGGTCCCACAGATACGCAGTATTTT.

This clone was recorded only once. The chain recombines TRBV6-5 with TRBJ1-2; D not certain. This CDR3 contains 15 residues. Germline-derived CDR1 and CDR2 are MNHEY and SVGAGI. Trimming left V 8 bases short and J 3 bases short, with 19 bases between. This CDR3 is CASQEIRKTDYGYTF. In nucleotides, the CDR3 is TGTGCCAGCCAGGAAATACGAAAGACCGACTATGGCTACACCTTC.

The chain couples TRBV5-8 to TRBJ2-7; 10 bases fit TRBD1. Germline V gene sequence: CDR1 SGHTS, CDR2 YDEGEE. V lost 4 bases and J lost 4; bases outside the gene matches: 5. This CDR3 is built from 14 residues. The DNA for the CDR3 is TGTGCCAGCAGCGTGCGGGACAGGGGTTACGAGCAGTACTTC. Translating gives CASSVRDRGYEQYF.

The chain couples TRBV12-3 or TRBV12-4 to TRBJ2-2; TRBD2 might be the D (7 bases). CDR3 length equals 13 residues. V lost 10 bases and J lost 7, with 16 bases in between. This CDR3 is CAIRRGGGGELFF. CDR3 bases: TGTGCCATCCGTAGGGGAGGGGGCGGGGAGCTGTTTTTT.